This T cell receptor beta chain was documented in a study of blood T cell repertoires in COVID-19. Study information: Samples representing acute and convalescent COVID-19 were sourced from the United States, Italy and Spain.

Participants' reported clinical history set cohort assignment. Cohort 3 donors counted as recovered after two negative PCRs, clearance, or resolved symptoms. From germline, CDR1 is SGHRS and CDR2 YFSETQ. The V gene lost 0 bases and the J gene lost 3 bases, with 6 bases spanning the gap. CDR3 length: 13 amino acids. Repertoires were generated with immunoSEQ multiplex PCR, while TCRdb's copy carries only in-frame clones and drops some. The data hold more than 400,000 clones, with around 90% observed a single time. The sequence was obtained from a woman between 18 and 29 years old who had recovered from COVID-19. J is TRBJ1-2 and V is TRBV5-1; D remains unclear. The sequencing sample was made of PBMCs or T cells enriched from blood (not recorded which). The CDR3 sequence: CASSLDGDYGYTF. Here the CDR3 DNA reads TGCGCCAGCAGCTTGGACGGGGACTATGGCTACACCTTC.